The 12 T cell receptor beta chains presented below share a single source sample, sequenced in a study of tumor and adjacent non-tumor tissue in lung cancer. Three rounds of nested PCR, following a modified ARM-PCR protocol, produced the TCRbeta library. TCRdb independently ran MiXCR on the multiplex PCR reads; one entry per CDR3 protein. The table records about 110,000 distinct CDR3 sequences, about 65% of them present only once. RNA was extracted from bulk tissue without any cell sorting. More than 3 cm separated this lung sample from the edge of the tumor. Sequenced: distant non-tumor lung tissue. The source is a man in his 60s with non-small cell lung cancer.

This clonotype was observed once. A clone one base away is much larger, so this may be a read error. V gene TRBV4-1 combines with J gene TRBJ1-3, with D tentatively TRBD1 (5 bases). The germline V gene has CDR1 MGHRA and CDR2 YSYEKL. There are 15 residues in the CDR3. The CDR3 DNA is TGCGCCAGCAGAGTGCAGGGACTCTCTGGAAACACCATGTATTTT. It codes for CASRVQGLSGNTMYF.

This clonotype has just one count. An end of the junction differs from the germline gene, which may be a read error. This rearrangement joins TRBV4-2 to TRBJ2-3, with a possible D match to TRBD2 (6 bases). This CDR3 spans 16 amino acids. CDR1 is LGHNA, CDR2 YNFKEQ, per germline. The CDR3 DNA follows: TGTTCCAGCAGCCAAGATGAGGACGGGAGAACAGATACGCAGTATTTT. Translated, it gives CSSSQDEDGRTDTQYF.

The rearrangement joins TRBV4-3 to TRBJ1-2; no clear D gene. V was clipped by 3 bases and J by 4 bases, with 12 bases between them. The CDR3 spans 14 residues. Germline V lookup: CDR1 LGHNA, CDR2 YSLEER. CDR3 in DNA: TGCGCCAGCAGCCATGAAACCTGGAGCTATGGCTACACCTTC. Amino acid sequence: CASSHETWSYGYTF.

A note on this clonotype: One end of the junction varies from germline; a read error may be responsible. The J gene is TRBJ2-1, the V gene TRBV12-3 or TRBV12-4, with D uncertain. This CDR3 comprises 12 residues. The CDR3 region has the DNA TGTGCCAGTAGTTTTGTTAGGTGTGAGCAGTTCTTC. It encodes CASSFVRCEQFF.

This clonotype was seen ten or more times. A much larger clone is a single base away; this may be a read error. Here the CDR3 omits its conserved ending phenylalanine or tryptophan, so a read error is the likely source. This rearrangement joins TRBV11-1 to TRBJ1-1; D is perhaps TRBD1 (5 bases). Trimming stripped 5 bases from V and 0 bases from J, with 16 bases between. Germline values: CDR1 SGHAT, CDR2 FQDESV (reference sequence). CDR3 length: 16 residues. CDR3 in amino acids: CASSKQSGAMNTEAFL. In nucleotides, the CDR3 is TGTGCCAGCAGCAAACAATCCGGGGCCATGAACACTGAAGCTTTCCTT.

This clonotype has at least ten counts. Here the CDR3 DNA reads TGCGCCAGCAGCTATGGACAGGGGGATAACGAGCAGTACTTC. Protein: CASSYGQGDNEQYF. The chain carries TRBV5-1 and TRBJ2-7, with 10 bases aligning to TRBD1. Germline lookup yields CDR1 SGHRS and CDR2 YFSETQ. The CDR3 consists of 14 residues. The J segment lost 5 bases and the V segment lost 3 bases, leaving 5 bases of the junction unmatched.

This clonotype came up a few times. The chain carries TRBV5-1 and TRBJ1-1, with D maybe TRBD1 (6 bases). The V and J ends lost 0 bases and 1 base respectively, with 13 bases between them. Per germline, CDR1 SGHRS and CDR2 YFSETQ. The CDR3 consists of 16 residues. The CDR3 region is CASSLATGQRNTEAFF. The CDR3 DNA is TGCGCCAGCAGCTTGGCCACAGGGCAACGGAACACTGAAGCTTTCTTT.

Comment on this clonotype: One end of the junction varies from germline; a read error may be responsible. The chain combines TRBV5-6 with TRBJ2-7; D perhaps matches TRBD1 (5 bases). Germline CDR1 and CDR2: SGHDT and YYEEEE. The CDR3 has 13 amino acids. The CDR3 DNA is TGTGCCAGCAGCTTGAACAGGTTTACCGAGCAGTACTTT. Encoded protein: CASSLNRFTEQYF.

This clonotype occurred many times. The chain combines TRBV14 with TRBJ1-5; D is undetermined. From germline, CDR1 is SGHDN and CDR2 FVKESK. The CDR3 spans 12 residues. V lost 1 base, J lost 6 bases, and 4 bases lay in between. CDR3 sequence (DNA): TGTGCCAGCAGCCAAGGGTTTCAGCCCCAGCATTTT. Its protein product is CASSQGFQPQHF.

This chain connects TRBV6-5 to TRBJ1-2, with D unclear. The CDR3 sequence is 14 residues long. The V end lost 6 bases, the J end lost 4 bases, and 15 bases lay between the germline ends. The germline V gene encodes CDR1 MNHEY and CDR2 SVGAGI. The CDR3 DNA reads as TGTGCCAGCAGCTCTAACAAGGAAGGCTATGGCTACACCTTC. This sequence encodes CASSSNKEGYGYTF.

This clonotype appeared a single time. A much larger clonotype is one base distant, so this may be a read error. The chain carries TRBV6-5 and TRBJ1-1; 7 nucleotides match TRBD1. CDR1 is MNHEY and CDR2 is SVGAGI in the germline V gene. The CDR3 loop spans 17 amino acids. CDR3 in amino acids: CASSYLTGTVKNNEAFF. The CDR3 DNA is TGTGCCAGCAGTTACTTAACCGGGACAGTTAAGAACAATGAAGCTTTCTTT.

This clonotype appeared once. The gene calls are TRBV30 and TRBJ1-6, with 7 bases aligning to TRBD1. V lost 1 base and J lost 14; bases outside the gene matches: 5. Germline V gives CDR1 GTSNPN, CDR2 SVGIG (reference sequence). This CDR3 spans 12 amino acids. In nucleotides, the CDR3 is TGTGCCTGGAGTGCCAGGGGGGGCACCCTCCACTTT. Translated, it gives CAWSARGGTLHF.